The clone carrying this T cell receptor beta chain was seen at least ten times. It was with unique molecular identifiers that the TCRbeta library was prepared. TCRdb used MiXCR to reprocess the PCR reads, holding one entry per CDR3 protein. The sample has around 250,000 distinct CDR3 sequences; roughly 25% are singletons. Germline CDR1 SGHTA, CDR2 FQGTGA. CDR3 length: 15 amino acids. V lost 2 bases and J 4 bases, leaving 11 bases between the germline ends. The sample is drawn from a study of T-cell reconstitution after alpha-beta-depleted transplantation in children. The rearrangement links TRBV7-3 to TRBJ2-2, with D perhaps matching TRBD1 or TRBD2 (6 bases each). The starting material was PBMCs, obtained before TCRalphabeta/CD19-depleted stem cell transplant. The clonotype originates from a girl aged 2 to 10 with Fanconi anemia, due to receive a stem cell transplant. CDR3 nucleotide sequence: TGTGCCAGCAGCTTAGGGGGGCGAGCCACCGGGGAGCTGTTTTTT. Residues: CASSLGGRATGELFF. Filled out from reference TRBV7-3 and TRBJ2-2, the complete variable domain reads GAGVSQTPSNKVTEKGKYVELRCDPISGHTALYWYRQSLGQGPEFLIYFQGTGAADDSGLPNDRFFAVRPEGSVSTLKIQRTERGDSAVYLCASSLGGRATGELFFGEGSRLTVL.